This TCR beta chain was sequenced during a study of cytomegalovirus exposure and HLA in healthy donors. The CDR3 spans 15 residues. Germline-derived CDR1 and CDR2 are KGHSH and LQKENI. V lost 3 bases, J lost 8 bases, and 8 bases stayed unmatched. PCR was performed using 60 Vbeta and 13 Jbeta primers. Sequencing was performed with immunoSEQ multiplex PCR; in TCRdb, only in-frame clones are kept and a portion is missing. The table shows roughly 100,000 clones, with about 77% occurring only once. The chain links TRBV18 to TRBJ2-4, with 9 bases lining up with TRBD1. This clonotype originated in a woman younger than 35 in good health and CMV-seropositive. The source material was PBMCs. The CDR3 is CASSPSRDRVYIQYF. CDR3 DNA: TGTGCCAGCTCACCGTCCCGGGACAGGGTATACATTCAGTACTTC.